This TCR beta chain was retrieved from a study of technical replicates of blood from a few donors (dated by TCRdb to the late 2010s). Library preparation was by the immunoSEQ multiplex PCR assay. What TCRdb holds here is the immuneACCESS table cut down to in-frame rearrangements. Part of the clones is not present; checked against another copy, under half of the missing clones reflect an unresolved V gene, and the others are unexplained. Recorded for this sample are fewer than 60,000 clones; 80% to 95% of them occurred a single time. 3% to 5% of the sample is taken by the ten largest. As to this clone: Its antigen target is currently unknown. Per-base quality was not reported, and no clone a single base away is much larger than it.

This TCR was recovered from a human donor in good health. Some clones in this sample may be carry-over from other donors' samples. Sequenced input: PBMCs.

DNA sequence: TGTGCCAGCAGCATGGACAGCTCCTATAATTCACCCCTCCACTTT. This is translated as CASSMDSSYNSPLHF. This sequence uses TRBV7-2 and TRBJ1-6, and perhaps TRBD1 as D gene, on 6 matching bases. CDR1 is given as SGHTA and CDR2 as FQGNSA, both from the germline V gene. Measured from the cysteine to the phenylalanine, the CDR3 is 15 residues long. CDR3 DNA is the only sequence kept; it has 45 bases, read in frame from the first base. Trimming removed 5 bases from V and 0 bases from J, leaving 8 bases between the germline ends.